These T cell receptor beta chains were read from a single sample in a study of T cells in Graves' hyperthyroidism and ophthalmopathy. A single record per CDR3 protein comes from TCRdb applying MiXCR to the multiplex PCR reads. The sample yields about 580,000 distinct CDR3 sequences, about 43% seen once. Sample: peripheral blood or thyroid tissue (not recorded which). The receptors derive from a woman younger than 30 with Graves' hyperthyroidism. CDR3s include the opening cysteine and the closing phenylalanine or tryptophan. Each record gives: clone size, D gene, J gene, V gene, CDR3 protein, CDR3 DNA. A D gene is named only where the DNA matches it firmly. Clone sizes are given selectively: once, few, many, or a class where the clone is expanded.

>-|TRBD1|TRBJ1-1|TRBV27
CASSLGTGSIREAFF
TGTGCCAGCAGTTTAGGGACAGGGTCTATCCGTGAAGCTTTCTTT
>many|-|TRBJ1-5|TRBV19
CASSWVRLNRNQPQHF
TGTGCCAGTAGTTGGGTCAGACTTAATCGCAATCAGCCCCAGCATTTT
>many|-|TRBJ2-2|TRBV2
CARTGAGTGELFF
TGTGCCAGGACTGGTGCCGGAACCGGGGAGCTGTTTTTT
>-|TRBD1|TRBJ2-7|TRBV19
CSSSPSRNRGNEQYF
TGTTCCAGTAGTCCTTCCAGGAACAGGGGAAACGAGCAGTACTTC
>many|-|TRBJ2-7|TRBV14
CASSQASQGNYEQYF
TGTGCCAGCAGCCAAGCTAGTCAGGGAAACTACGAGCAGTACTTC
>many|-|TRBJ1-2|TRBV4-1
CASSQDPGSYGYTF
TGCGCCAGCAGCCAAGATCCGGGGAGCTATGGCTACACCTTC
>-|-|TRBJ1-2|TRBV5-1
CASSSTGYSFYGYTF
TGCGCCAGCAGTTCGACAGGCTACAGCTTCTATGGCTACACCTTC
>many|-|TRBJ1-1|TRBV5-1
CASSLVSGATDTEAFF
TGCGCCAGCAGCTTGGTATCCGGGGCCACGGACACTGAAGCTTTCTTT
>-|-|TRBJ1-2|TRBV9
CASSATEYYGYTF
TGTGCCAGCAGCGCTACAGAGTACTATGGCTACACCTTC
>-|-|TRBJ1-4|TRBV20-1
CSARRQSEEKLFF
TGCAGTGCTAGACGGCAGTCGGAGGAAAAACTGTTTTTT
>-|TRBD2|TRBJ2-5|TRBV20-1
CSAQTSGRYGTHQETQYF
TGCAGTGCTCAGACTAGCGGGAGGTACGGGACACATCAAGAGACCCAGTACTTC
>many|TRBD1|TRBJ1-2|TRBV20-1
CSARDRGTVYGYTF
TGCAGTGCTAGAGATAGGGGGACAGTTTATGGCTACACCTTC
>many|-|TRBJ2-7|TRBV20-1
CSAGAGSRYEQYF
TGCAGTGCTGGGGCCGGGAGTCGGTACGAGCAGTACTTC
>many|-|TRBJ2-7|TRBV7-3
CASSLFTSYEQYF
TGTGCCAGCAGCTTGTTCACCTCCTACGAGCAGTACTTC
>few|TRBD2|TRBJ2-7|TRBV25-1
CASSELGTSGYEQYF
TGTGCCAGCAGTGAATTGGGGACTAGCGGCTACGAGCAGTACTTC
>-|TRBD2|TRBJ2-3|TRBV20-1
CSAISGRAGVSDTQYF
TGCAGTGCCATTAGCGGGAGGGCAGGAGTGTCAGATACGCAGTATTTT
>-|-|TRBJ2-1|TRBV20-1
CSAKPQGYNEQFF
TGCAGTGCTAAACCCCAGGGTTACAATGAGCAGTTCTTC
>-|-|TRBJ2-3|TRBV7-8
CASSPTRIYTDTQYF
TGTGCCAGCAGCCCGACTAGGATCTACACAGATACGCAGTATTTT
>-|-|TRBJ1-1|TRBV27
CASTGTGRAFF
TGTGCCAGCACAGGAACCGGTAGGGCTTTCTTT
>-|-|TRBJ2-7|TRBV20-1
CSARRDGGAYGQYF
TGCAGTGCTAGAAGGGACGGGGGTGCCTACGGGCAGTACTTC
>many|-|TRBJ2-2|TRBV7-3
CASSPDPRVGGELFF
TGTGCCAGCAGCCCAGATCCGAGGGTTGGCGGGGAGCTGTTTTTT
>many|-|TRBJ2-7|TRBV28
CASSLGRLEQYF
TGTGCCAGCAGCCTGGGACGTTTGGAGCAGTACTTC
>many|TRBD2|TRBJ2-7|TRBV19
CASSITPSGTYEQYF
TGTGCCAGTAGTATCACCCCTAGCGGAACCTACGAGCAGTACTTC
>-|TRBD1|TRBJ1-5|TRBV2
CASSLAPGQGSGNQPQHF
TGTGCCAGCAGCCTAGCCCCGGGACAGGGCTCGGGCAATCAGCCCCAGCATTTT
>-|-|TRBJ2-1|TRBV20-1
CSARDKQDVRSYNEQFF
TGCAGTGCTAGAGATAAGCAGGACGTTCGGTCCTACAATGAGCAGTTCTTC
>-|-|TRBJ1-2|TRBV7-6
CASSLALSGNTF
TGTGCCAGCAGCTTAGCGCTCTCTGGAAACACCTTC
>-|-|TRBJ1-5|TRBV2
CANSDVASVRPQHF
TGTGCCAACAGTGACGTCGCCAGCGTTCGGCCCCAGCATTTT